These 20 T cell receptor beta chains were sequenced from one sample in a study of identical twins. Using its own MiXCR run on the 5' RACE reads, TCRdb lists one record per CDR3 protein. The sample contains 200,000 to 250,000 distinct CDR3 sequences, approximately 8.3% of which appear only once. This sample also appeared in a second study, on yellow fever vaccine responses in identical twins.

The sample comprised memory (CD45RO+) T cells sorted from blood. The receptors originated from a woman between 18 and 29 years old in good health.

This clonotype occurred many times. Germline and junction disagree at one end, which may indicate a read error. V is TRBV7-7 and J is TRBJ2-5, with TRBD1 as a possible D gene (6 bases). Germline CDR1 reads SSHAT; CDR2 reads FNYEAQ (reference sequence). The CDR3 has 17 residues. Here the CDR3 reads CASSLNPGRGSQETQYF. The CDR3 DNA is TGTGCTAGCAGCTTAAACCCCGGCAGGGGCTCCCAAGAGACCCAGTACTTC.

This clonotype has a count of ten or more. The rearrangement joins TRBV12-3 or TRBV12-4 to TRBJ2-5, with 11 bases matching TRBD2. The CDR3 totals 16 residues. After removal of 5 bases from V and 4 bases from J, the junction contained 9 bases not matched to a gene. The CDR3 coding sequence is TGTGCCAGCAGTATCGGGACTAGCGGACCGGGAGAGACCCAGTACTTC. Encoded protein: CASSIGTSGPGETQYF.

To note about this clonotype: Compared with germline, one end of the junction differs, possibly owing to a read error. V is TRBV14 and J is TRBJ2-3, with TRBD1 as a possible D gene (6 bases). Per germline, CDR1 SGHDN and CDR2 FVKESK. CDR3 length: 17 amino acids. The CDR3 DNA reads TGTGCCAGCAGCCAAGGACAAGACAGGAGAACCACATATACGCAGTATTTT. As protein: CASSQGQDRRTTYTQYF.

This clonotype was seen repeatedly, ten times or more. The genes are TRBV7-9 and TRBJ1-1; the D gene is possibly TRBD1 (6 bases). The germline gives CDR1 SEHNR, CDR2 FQNEAQ (reference sequence). Trimming left V 5 bases short and J 4 bases short, with 14 bases between. The CDR3 contains 14 residues. CDR3: CASSIEGGGTEAFF. The CDR3 DNA reads TGTGCCAGCAGCATCGAAGGGGGAGGCACTGAAGCTTTCTTT.

This clonotype occurred a few times. The genes are TRBV7-2 and TRBJ2-7, with TRBD1 matching 7 bases. The CDR3 contains 14 residues. The germline V gene has CDR1 SGHTA and CDR2 FQGNSA. Trimming removed 4 bases from V and 6 bases from J; junction bases left unmatched: 9. CDR3 in DNA: TGTGCCAGCAGCTCGTTGAAGAGGACAGGCGAGCAGTACTTC. Encoded protein: CASSSLKRTGEQYF.

This chain uses TRBV5-1 with TRBJ1-5; tentatively, D is TRBD1 (6 bases). The CDR3 consists of 14 residues. The germline V gene encodes CDR1 SGHRS and CDR2 YFSETQ. Trimming left V 0 bases short and J 7 bases short, with 11 bases between. For the CDR3, the DNA is TGCGCCAGCAGCTTGGACGGGGGCAGGCAGCCCCAGCATTTT. It codes for CASSLDGGRQPQHF.

This clonotype was seen only a few times. The CDR3 DNA is TGCAGTGCACGGAGACTAGTGCGGGACACCTACGAGCAGTACTTC. It codes for CSARRLVRDTYEQYF. The J gene is TRBJ2-7, the V gene TRBV20-1; D might be TRBD1 or TRBD2, each matching 6 bases. V was clipped by 6 bases and J by 2 bases, with 20 bases between them. CDR1 is DFQATT, CDR2 SNEGSKA, per germline (reference sequence). The CDR3 sequence is 15 residues long.

This clonotype occurred many times. The genes are TRBV28 and TRBJ1-6; the D is unclear. CDR1 and CDR2 (germline): MDHEN, SYDVKM. The CDR3 runs to 16 residues. Deletions cut 2 bases from V and 5 bases from J, with 13 bases between. The CDR3 DNA sequence: TGTGCCAGCAGTTTAGGATCCGGGAGGGATAATTCACCCCTCCACTTT. Translation gives CASSLGSGRDNSPLHF.

This clonotype has at least ten counts. V is TRBV5-6 and J is TRBJ1-6, with 9 bases identical to TRBD1. Germline V gives CDR1 SGHDT, CDR2 YYEEEE. With V trimmed by 3 bases and J by 10 bases, 8 bases remained unmatched. The CDR3 loop spans 15 amino acids. The CDR3 loop reads CASSYRDRVLSPLHF. The CDR3 DNA is TGTGCCAGCAGCTACCGGGACAGGGTATTATCACCCCTCCACTTT.

This clonotype occurred many times. This chain connects TRBV20-1 to TRBJ2-2; no reliable D call. This CDR3 is 15 amino acids long. The V gene's germline CDR1 is DFQATT and CDR2 SNEGSKA (reference sequence). V lost 5 bases, J lost 0 bases, and 13 bases lay in between. The CDR3 here is CSAQTMGPNTGELFF. CDR3 DNA: TGCAGTGCTCAAACGATGGGCCCGAACACCGGGGAGCTGTTTTTT.

This clonotype was counted at least ten times. V is TRBV29-1 and J is TRBJ2-7; D is perhaps TRBD2 (6 bases). V was cut by 8 bases and J by 0 bases, with 11 bases left in between. The CDR3 totals 12 residues. CDR1 and CDR2 (germline): SQVTM, ANQGSEA. CDR3 sequence: CSFRDFSYEQYF. In DNA, the CDR3 is TGCAGCTTCCGGGACTTCTCCTACGAGCAGTACTTC.

This clonotype appeared many times. DNA of the CDR3: TGCGCCAGCAGCCAGGAGGGGGGTCTCGGAGATACGCAGTATTTT. Translating gives CASSQEGGLGDTQYF. The genes are TRBV5-1 and TRBJ2-3; D may correspond to TRBD1 or TRBD2 (6 bases each). Trimming stripped 4 bases from V and 5 bases from J, with 17 bases between. Germline CDR1 and CDR2: SGHRS and YFSETQ. CDR3 length: 15 residues.

This clonotype came up many times. The V and J genes are TRBV29-1 and TRBJ2-7; 9 bases line up with TRBD1. The ends lost 4 bases at V and 0 bases at J; junction bases unmatched: 1. Looked up from germline, CDR1 is SQVTM and CDR2 is ANQGSEA. This CDR3 has 13 amino acids. CDR3 DNA: TGCAGCGTTGGGACAGGGGTCTCCTACGAGCAGTACTTC. Translated, it gives CSVGTGVSYEQYF.

The chain carries TRBV20-1 and TRBJ2-1; perhaps TRBD2 as D (6 bases). The germline gives CDR1 DFQATT, CDR2 SNEGSKA (reference sequence). Trimming pared 6 bases from V and 4 bases from J, leaving 19 bases between. CDR3 length: 15 residues. In DNA form, the CDR3 reads TGCAGTGCGTCCCAAGGCGCTAGCGTTTACAATGAGCAGTTCTTC. Translated: CSASQGASVYNEQFF.

With respect to this clonotype: Since a much larger clone is just one base distant, this may be a read error. The rearrangement uses TRBV7-2 and TRBJ2-3; the match to TRBD2 covers 12 bases. Per germline, CDR1 SGHTA and CDR2 FQGNSA. V lost 4 bases to trimming and J lost 1 base; unmatched junction nucleotides: 3. The CDR3 runs 16 residues. CDR3 nucleotide sequence: TGTGCCAGCAGCTCACTAGCGGGGGGAGGCACAGATACGCAGTATTTT. Its protein product is CASSSLAGGGTDTQYF.

This clonotype was recorded many times. The CDR3 nucleotides are TGTGCCAGCAGCACGAGGAACACCGGGGAGCTGTTTTTT. Its protein product is CASSTRNTGELFF. This chain links TRBV7-2 with TRBJ2-2; D gene ambiguous. The V gene's germline CDR1 is SGHTA and CDR2 FQGNSA. CDR3 length: 13 amino acids. Deletions cut 5 bases from V and 1 base from J, with 5 bases between.

This clonotype was seen repeatedly, ten times or more. The chain couples TRBV7-9 to TRBJ2-5; the match to TRBD2 covers 7 bases. The ends lost 5 bases at V and 2 bases at J; junction bases unmatched: 8. CDR1 SEHNR and CDR2 FQNEAQ come from the germline V gene (reference sequence). The CDR3 sequence is 15 residues long. This CDR3 is CASSPRTSAQETQYF. For the CDR3, the DNA is TGTGCCAGCAGCCCGCGAACTAGCGCTCAAGAGACCCAGTACTTC.

The chain carries TRBV20-1 and TRBJ2-2, with D unclear. The germline V gene encodes CDR1 DFQATT and CDR2 SNEGSKA (reference sequence). The CDR3 totals 14 residues. V lost 3 bases and J lost 4, with 12 bases in between. CDR3 sequence (DNA): TGCAGTGCTAGTGGTGGGCTTACCACCGGGGAGCTGTTTTTT. Amino acids: CSASGGLTTGELFF.

The table lists this clonotype with many counts. V gene TRBV11-2 combines with J gene TRBJ2-1; tentative D call: TRBD1 (6 bases). V dropped 0 bases and J dropped 9 bases, with 12 bases sitting between them. Germline values: CDR1 SGHAT, CDR2 FQNNGV. The CDR3 runs to 14 residues. In DNA, the CDR3 is TGTGCCAGCAGCTTAGATGGCGCCAGGGGTGAGCAGTTCTTC. Its protein is CASSLDGARGEQFF.

The J gene is TRBJ2-7, the V gene TRBV11-2; 9 bases agree with TRBD1. Trimming cost V 3 bases and J 6 bases; bases outside gene matches: 9. The CDR3 has 15 amino acids. The germline V gene has CDR1 SGHAT and CDR2 FQNNGV. The CDR3 reads CASSLGSQGAREQYF. The CDR3 DNA follows: TGTGCCAGCAGCTTGGGTTCACAGGGGGCACGCGAGCAGTACTTC.